The clone carrying this T cell receptor (beta chain) was recorded a few times. TCRdb fed the multiplex PCR reads into MiXCR, producing one record per CDR3 protein. The sample has roughly 120,000 distinct CDR3 sequences; just under 20% are singletons. This sample stems from a study of breast tumors, draining lymph nodes, adjacent tissues. V was clipped by 3 bases and J by 0 bases; unmatched bases: 6. Germline-derived CDR1 and CDR2 are SGHRS and YFSETQ. The CDR3 is made up of 17 amino acids. Axillary draining lymph nodes of breast cancer patients supplied the node samples. The rearrangement uses TRBV5-1 and TRBJ2-6, with 7 bases lining up with TRBD1. The clonotype originates from a female donor with breast cancer. Some clones in this sample may be carry-over from other donors' samples. The specimen sequenced was axillary lymph node tissue. CDR3 DNA sequence: TGCGCCAGCAGCTCGACAGGGCCCAGCTCTGGGGCCAACGTCCTGACTTTC. This translates into CASSSTGPSSGANVLTF.